One and the same sample provided the 22 T cell receptor beta chains below, sequenced in a study of blood T cell repertoires in COVID-19 (TCRdb year 2020). Libraries were built with the immunoSEQ multiplex PCR assay. Here the immuneACCESS table is served through TCRdb, limited to in-frame sequences with V and J called. Missing clones are a known gap in these copies; in checked studies unresolved V genes cover under half, and the rest lacks a known reason. The sample table records about 230,000 clones; roughly 86% of these occur just once. The ten largest clones add up to approximately 4.3% of the sample. Material: PBMCs or T cells enriched from blood (not recorded which). The receptors come from a woman aged 25-40 years with acute COVID-19.

V gene TRBV19 combines with J gene TRBJ2-7, with 10 bases identical to TRBD1. Germline trimming cut 4 bases from V and 4 bases from J; bases unmatched to any gene: 4. This CDR3 is 14 amino acids long. Per the germline V gene, CDR1 is LNHDA and CDR2 is SQIVND (reference sequence). This chain's CDR3 is CASSRGQGSYEQYF. Here the CDR3 DNA reads TGTGCCAGTAGTAGGGGACAGGGGTCTTACGAGCAGTACTTC.

The V and J genes are TRBV27 and TRBJ2-7; 9 bases agree with TRBD1. The germline CDR1 and CDR2 sequences are MNHEY and SMNVEV (reference sequence). V gave up 6 bases and J gave up 5 bases; unmatched junction bases: 8. The CDR3 is made up of 14 amino acids. CDR3 bases: TGTGCCAGCAGCCCTGGACAGGGGATCCACGAGCAGTACTTC. The encoded protein is CASSPGQGIHEQYF.

The chain joins TRBV5-1 to TRBJ2-6, with 7 bases matching TRBD1. Germline V CDR1 and CDR2: SGHRS, YFSETQ. Trimming took 4 bases from V and 4 from J; bases not matched to a gene: 17. CDR3 length equals 19 residues. CDR3 nucleotides: TGCGCCAGCAGCCCCAGCCGACAGGGTAAACTCGCCGGGGCCAACGTCCTGACTTTC. Amino acid sequence: CASSPSRQGKLAGANVLTF.

The chain uses TRBV5-1 and TRBJ1-2; the D is unclear. CDR1 is SGHRS, CDR2 YFSETQ, per germline. V gave up 0 bases and J gave up 6 bases, with 18 bases separating them. This CDR3 spans 16 amino acids. The CDR3 region has the DNA TGCGCCAGCAGCTTGGGAGGACTGGAGACCCCCGATGGCTACACCTTC. Encoded protein: CASSLGGLETPDGYTF.

This chain links TRBV9 with TRBJ2-3, with 13 bases lining up with TRBD2. V lost 4 bases and J lost 2; bases outside the gene matches: 7. Germline V gives CDR1 SGDLS, CDR2 YYNGEE. CDR3 length equals 17 residues. CDR3 coding DNA: TGTGCCAGCAGCCCAGGGACTAGCGGGGCTAACACAGATACGCAGTATTTT. It yields the protein CASSPGTSGANTDTQYF. Together with reference TRBV9 and TRBJ2-3, the CDR3 gives the full variable domain: DSGVTQTPKHLITATGQRVTLRCSPRSGDLSVYWYQQSLDQGLQFLIQYYNGEERAKGNILERFSAQQFPDLHSELNLSSLELGDSALYFCASSPGTSGANTDTQYFGPGTRLTVL.

The chain combines TRBV6-2 or TRBV6-3 with TRBJ1-5, with 7 bases that match TRBD1. This CDR3 is built from 15 residues. Germline values: CDR1 MNHEY, CDR2 SVGEGT. The J segment lost 7 bases and the V segment lost 0 bases, leaving 6 bases of the junction unmatched. CDR3 DNA: TGTGCCAGCAGTTACTCCCGACAGGGTGGCCAGCCCCAGCATTTT. This encodes CASSYSRQGGQPQHF.

This clone was found a few times. V is TRBV28 and J is TRBJ1-4, with 10 bases matching TRBD1. The CDR3 is made up of 13 amino acids. Trimming removed 11 bases from V and 8 bases from J; junction bases left unmatched: 8. Germline loops: CDR1 MDHEN, CDR2 SYDVKM. For the CDR3, the DNA is TGTGCCGGCTCGGGGGACAGGGGCGAAAAACTGTTTTTT. It yields the protein CAGSGDRGEKLFF.

The chain links TRBV11-2 to TRBJ1-2, with D tentatively TRBD1 (5 bases). Trimming left V 4 bases short and J 4 bases short, with 19 bases between. This CDR3 contains 16 residues. From germline, CDR1 is SGHAT and CDR2 FQNNGV. CDR3 sequence reads: CASSSGRQGYTYGYTF. In nucleotides, the CDR3 is TGTGCCAGCAGCTCCGGACGTCAGGGTTACACCTATGGCTACACCTTC.

V usage is TRBV6-5 and J usage is TRBJ2-1; 11 bases fit TRBD2. The junction had 6 bases not matched to a gene; V was cut back by 6 bases and J by 8 bases. Per germline, CDR1 MNHEY and CDR2 SVGAGI. CDR3 length: 14 amino acids. The CDR3 DNA follows: TGTGCCAGCAGCCATTTAGCGGGGGGGTATGAGCAGTTCTTC. This gives the protein CASSHLAGGYEQFF.

CDR3 region: CASSYTRDSSYEQYF. The CDR3 DNA follows: TGTGCCAGCAGCTATACCCGGGACAGTTCCTACGAGCAGTACTTC. The chain uses TRBV7-2 and TRBJ2-7; 7 bases map to TRBD1. V shed 4 bases, J shed 1 base, and the junction held 7 bases outside the gene matches. Germline V gene sequence: CDR1 SGHTA, CDR2 FQGNSA. CDR3 length equals 15 residues.

The rearrangement joins TRBV30 to TRBJ1-1, with TRBD1 identical over 8 bases. The CDR3 consists of 12 residues. Germline CDR1 reads GTSNPN; CDR2 reads SVGIG (reference sequence). V lost 6 bases to trimming and J lost 5 bases; unmatched junction nucleotides: 5. CDR3 region: CACDRGGTEAFF. In DNA, the CDR3 is TGTGCCTGTGACAGGGGAGGAACTGAAGCTTTCTTT.

The chain combines TRBV5-1 with TRBJ1-1; a possible D gene is TRBD1 (5 bases). The CDR3 is 14 residues long. Trimming took off 7 bases at V and 5 bases at J, with 18 bases between the two ends. CDR1 is SGHRS and CDR2 is YFSETQ in the germline V gene. The CDR3 reads CASQKGGDGTEAFF. CDR3 sequence (DNA): TGCGCCAGCCAGAAGGGAGGGGACGGGACTGAAGCTTTCTTT.

This clone occurred a few times. The rearrangement joins TRBV19 to TRBJ2-7, with a weak D call TRBD2 (5 bases). Trimming removed 5 bases from V and 1 base from J, with 12 bases in between. The CDR3 is made up of 14 amino acids. Germline V gives CDR1 LNHDA, CDR2 SQIVND (reference sequence). This CDR3 reads CASSPKTGSYEQYF. Here the CDR3 DNA reads TGTGCCAGTAGTCCCAAGACGGGATCCTACGAGCAGTACTTC.

With respect to this clone: Additional DNA sequences in this sample encode the identical CDR3. The chain recombines TRBV6-5 with TRBJ2-3; a possible D gene is TRBD2 (7 bases). CDR3 size: 12 residues. V was trimmed by 5 bases and J by 6 bases, leaving 9 bases between them. Germline-derived CDR1 and CDR2 are MNHEY and SVGAGI. CDR3 protein: CASSRGADTQYF. The CDR3, as DNA: TGTGCCAGCAGTCGGGGGGCGGATACGCAGTATTTT.

This chain uses TRBV4-1 with TRBJ1-5; D is perhaps TRBD1 (5 bases). The CDR3 loop spans 15 amino acids. Germline V gene data show CDR1 as MGHRA and CDR2 as YSYEKL. Trimming shortened V by 4 bases and J by 3 bases, and 13 bases separated the two germline ends. The CDR3 here is CASSRGQPNNQPQHF. DNA of the CDR3: TGCGCCAGCAGCCGGGGCCAGCCAAACAATCAGCCCCAGCATTTT.

CDR3 nucleotides: TGTGCCAGCAGCCAACGGGGACTAGCCGGTCCGTACAATGAGCAGTTCTTC. It encodes CASSQRGLAGPYNEQFF. The chain links TRBV3-1 (or the pseudogene TRBV3-2) to TRBJ2-1; the match to TRBD2 covers 9 bases. This CDR3 spans 17 amino acids. CDR1 is LGHDT and CDR2 is YNNKEL in the germline V gene (reference sequence). The trim removed 2 bases at V and 4 bases at J, leaving 9 bases unmatched.

This clone occurred once. The gene calls are TRBV4-2 and TRBJ2-1; 10 nucleotides match TRBD2. The CDR3 totals 14 residues. Trimming cost V 7 bases and J 4 bases; bases outside gene matches: 4. Germline V gene data show CDR1 as LGHNA and CDR2 as YNFKEQ. The CDR3 reads CASTSGGEYNEQFF. DNA of the CDR3: TGTGCCAGCACAAGCGGGGGGGAATACAATGAGCAGTTCTTC.

The chain has TRBV6-1 and TRBJ1-5; TRBD1 is a possible D gene (6 bases). Trimming left V 2 bases short and J 5 bases short, with 13 bases between. This CDR3 has 15 residues. From germline, CDR1 is MNHNS and CDR2 SASEGT. CDR3 nucleotide sequence: TGTGCCAGCAGTGAATACAGGGTTTCTGATCAGCCCCAGCATTTT. This sequence encodes CASSEYRVSDQPQHF.

The CDR3 is CATGRGGNNEQFF. As DNA, the CDR3 is TGTGCCACCGGGAGGGGGGGAAACAATGAGCAGTTCTTC. The rearrangement joins TRBV24-1 to TRBJ2-1; perhaps TRBD2 as D (7 bases). Trimming stripped 9 bases from V and 5 bases from J, with 13 bases between. Germline V gene sequence: CDR1 KGHDR, CDR2 SFDVKD. The CDR3 is 13 amino acids.

This chain joins TRBV7-9 and TRBJ2-4, with D maybe TRBD2 (6 bases). The CDR3 spans 18 residues. Germline V gene data show CDR1 as SEHNR and CDR2 as FQNEAQ (reference sequence). V was cut by 4 bases and J by 2 bases, with 21 bases left in between. CDR3 amino acids: CASSSVGGVGSPKNIQYF. The CDR3 region has the DNA TGTGCCAGCAGCTCGGTGGGCGGGGTGGGGAGTCCCAAAAACATTCAGTACTTC.

This chain joins TRBV5-1 and TRBJ2-3, with 7 nucleotides matching TRBD1. V trimming: 2 bases; J trimming: 11 bases; junction bases outside the gene matches: 5. CDR3 length: 12 amino acids. In germline, CDR1 is SGHRS, CDR2 YFSETQ. CDR3 coding DNA: TGCGCCAGCAGCTTCCCACAGGGGTTGCAGTATTTT. It is translated as CASSFPQGLQYF. Filled out from reference TRBV5-1 and TRBJ2-3, the complete variable domain reads KAGVTQTPRYLIKTRGQQVTLSCSPISGHRSVSWYQQTPGQGLQFLFEYFSETQRNKGNFPGRFSGRQFSNSRSEMNVSTLELGDSALYLCASSFPQGLQYFGPGTRLTVL.

The V call is TRBV4-3, the J call TRBJ1-2, with a possible D match to TRBD1 (5 bases). V lost 1 base to trimming and J lost 8 bases, with 11 bases between them. Per germline, CDR1 LGHNA and CDR2 YSLEER. This CDR3 is built from 13 residues. The DNA of the CDR3 is TGCGCCAGCAGCCAAGTGGTCGGGGGAGGCTACACCTTC. Translating gives CASSQVVGGGYTF.